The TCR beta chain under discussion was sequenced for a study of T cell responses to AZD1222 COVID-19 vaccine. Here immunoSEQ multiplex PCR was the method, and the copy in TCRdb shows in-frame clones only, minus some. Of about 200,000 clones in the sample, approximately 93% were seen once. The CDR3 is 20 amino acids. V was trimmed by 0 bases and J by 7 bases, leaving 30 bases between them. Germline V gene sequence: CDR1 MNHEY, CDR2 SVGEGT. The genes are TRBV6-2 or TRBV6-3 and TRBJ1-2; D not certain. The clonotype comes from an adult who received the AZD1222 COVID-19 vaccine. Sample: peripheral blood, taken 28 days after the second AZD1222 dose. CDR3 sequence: CASSYSNMGGSPEAYGGYTF. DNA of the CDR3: TGTGCCAGCAGTTACTCGAATATGGGCGGGTCACCGGAGGCATATGGTGGCTACACCTTC.